This T cell receptor beta chain was found in a study of regulatory T cells in long-lasting Graves disease. Study-level points and caveats: Samples came from peripheral blood alone, without thyroid tissue.

This clonotype was seen many times. Its antigen is unidentified. CDR1 and CDR2 from the germline V gene are MNHEY and SVGEGT. CDR3 size: 13 residues. V shed 2 bases and J 7 bases; nucleotides not matched to a gene: 4. Time point defined: newly diagnosed GD, antithyroid drugs for less than 3 months. PBMCs provided the RNA from which the TCR library was made. Arm-PCR of CDR3 regions and iRepertoire HTBI primers were the basis on which TCR beta libraries were built. TCRdb re-called the multiplex PCR reads with MiXCR, one entry per CDR3 protein. Here the sample spans about 540,000 distinct CDR3 sequences, around an eighth being singletons. This same sample was also taken into another study, of T cells in Graves' hyperthyroidism and ophthalmopathy. That work adds: RT-PCR in the first round (using the HTBI primer set) targeted the TCR CDR3. In the blood, most expanded thyroid clonotypes above 0.001 appeared as well.

This specimen was peripheral blood mononuclear cells (PBMCs), taken at new diagnosis, from a patient treated with antithyroid drugs. This receptor was taken from a man aged 25 to 45 with Graves disease. The rearrangement links TRBV6-2 or TRBV6-3 to TRBJ1-1, with 7 nucleotides matching TRBD1. Here the CDR3 reads CASSYPTGIEAFF. In nucleotides, the CDR3 is TGTGCCAGCAGTTACCCGACAGGGATTGAAGCTTTCTTT.